The 29 T cell receptor beta chains below all came from one sample that was sequenced in a study of breast tumors, draining lymph nodes, adjacent tissues. Samples came from axillary lymph nodes draining the breast cancer. Using its own MiXCR run on the multiplex PCR reads, TCRdb lists one record per CDR3 protein. The repertoire holds some 250,000 distinct CDR3 sequences, under 35% seen once, with approximately 3.7% in the top ten. The sample consisted of axillary lymph node tissue. The receptors stem from a female donor with breast cancer. Some clones in this sample may be carry-over from other donors' samples.

This clonotype showed up many times. The genes are TRBV5-1 and TRBJ2-7; 8 nucleotides align to TRBD1. The CDR3 is 16 residues long. V lost 3 bases to trimming and J lost 9 bases; unmatched junction nucleotides: 17. Looked up from germline, CDR1 is SGHRS and CDR2 is YFSETQ. The CDR3 spells CASSSDPGTGNLGQYF. The DNA of the CDR3 is TGCGCCAGCAGCTCCGACCCCGGGACAGGCAACTTGGGGCAGTACTTC. The whole variable domain, filled in from reference TRBV5-1 and TRBJ2-7, reads KAGVTQTPRYLIKTRGQQVTLSCSPISGHRSVSWYQQTPGQGLQFLFEYFSETQRNKGNFPGRFSGRQFSNSRSEMNVSTLELGDSALYLCASSSDPGTGNLGQYFGPGTRLTVT.

This clonotype turned up a few times. This rearrangement joins TRBV5-5 to TRBJ2-3; D is ambiguous. The germline V gene has CDR1 SGHKS and CDR2 YYEKEE (reference sequence). V lost 1 base to trimming and J lost 0 bases, with 15 bases between them. The CDR3 covers 17 residues. CDR3 region: CASSLRWGRLSTDTQYF. The DNA for the CDR3 is TGTGCCAGCAGCTTGAGATGGGGTCGTCTGAGCACAGATACGCAGTATTTT.

V is TRBV6-6 and J is TRBJ1-6; 10 positions agree with TRBD1. V dropped 5 bases and J dropped 5; count of bases not matched to a gene: 3. From germline, CDR1 is MNHNY and CDR2 SVGAGI (reference sequence). The CDR3 has 15 amino acids. CDR3 protein: CASSGTGVNNSPLHF. The CDR3 DNA is TGTGCCAGCAGTGGGACAGGGGTGAATAATTCACCCCTCCACTTT.

This clonotype was recorded at least ten times. V and J are TRBV2 and TRBJ1-2, with D possibly matching TRBD1 (5 bases). Looked up from germline, CDR1 is SNHLY and CDR2 is FYNNEI. The CDR3 extends over 15 amino acids. With 4 bases removed from V and 0 bases from J, the gap between germline ends came to 12 bases. As DNA, the CDR3 is TGTGCCAGCAGTGCACCGACAGCTGCTAACTATGGCTACACCTTC. Amino acid sequence: CASSAPTAANYGYTF.

Points on this clonotype: This may be a read error, as it is one base from a much larger clone. The chain carries TRBV24-1 and TRBJ2-4, with TRBD2 matching 12 bases. The V gene end was trimmed by 4 bases and the J gene end by 8 bases; junction bases not matched to a gene: 8. The CDR3 loop spans 16 amino acids. Germline-derived CDR1 and CDR2 are KGHDR and SFDVKD. This chain's CDR3 is CATSDHRLAGVDIQYF. In nucleotides, the CDR3 is TGTGCCACCAGTGACCATCGACTAGCGGGAGTGGACATTCAGTACTTC.

This clonotype was counted at least ten times. The gene calls are TRBV29-1 and TRBJ2-3, with 9 bases identical to TRBD1. In germline, CDR1 is SQVTM, CDR2 ANQGSEA. With V trimmed by 7 bases and J by 2 bases, 7 bases remained unmatched. The CDR3 spans 14 residues. The CDR3 loop is CSGRTGATTDTQYF. In nucleotides, the CDR3 is TGCAGCGGGAGGACAGGGGCGACCACAGATACGCAGTATTTT.

The CDR3 sequence: CASSILAGSNSPLHF. CDR3 nucleotide sequence: TGTGCCAGTAGTATCCTAGCGGGGTCCAATTCACCCCTCCACTTT. The chain recombines TRBV19 with TRBJ1-6; D is unresolved. V was trimmed by 3 bases and J by 7 bases, leaving 13 bases between them. Per the germline V gene, CDR1 is LNHDA and CDR2 is SQIVND (reference sequence). The CDR3 has 15 residues.

This clonotype was found many times. The V gene is TRBV2, the J gene TRBJ2-1, with 10 bases identical to TRBD2. This CDR3 is 13 amino acids long. V lost 10 bases, J lost 10 bases, and 10 bases stayed unmatched. Germline lookup yields CDR1 SNHLY and CDR2 FYNNEI. Here the CDR3 DNA reads TGTGCCACTAGAGCGGGGGGGCTGGGAGAGCAGTTCTTC. Translated, it gives CATRAGGLGEQFF.

This clonotype was seen ten or more times. The chain employs TRBV20-1 and TRBJ2-7, with 9 positions matching TRBD2. Trimming removed 0 bases from V and 2 bases from J; junction bases left unmatched: 5. Germline-derived CDR1 and CDR2 are DFQATT and SNEGSKA (reference sequence). CDR3 length equals 15 residues. CDR3 nucleotide sequence: TGCAGTGCTAGAGATCCCGCTAGCGGGACCTACGAGCAGTACTTC. Protein: CSARDPASGTYEQYF.

This clonotype has at least ten counts. The genes are TRBV9 and TRBJ2-3; possibly TRBD2 for D (5 bases). The germline V and J ends were trimmed by 0 bases and 5 bases, with 13 bases remaining between them. Germline CDR1 is SGDLS and CDR2 is YYNGEE. The CDR3 is 15 amino acids. This chain's CDR3 is CASSVASSPGDTQYF. CDR3 in DNA: TGTGCCAGCAGCGTAGCGTCTAGCCCAGGAGATACGCAGTATTTT. Supplemented by reference TRBV9 and TRBJ2-3, the full variable domain reads DSGVTQTPKHLITATGQRVTLRCSPRSGDLSVYWYQQSLDQGLQFLIQYYNGEERAKGNILERFSAQQFPDLHSELNLSSLELGDSALYFCASSVASSPGDTQYFGPGTRLTVL.

This clonotype was observed at least ten times. The V call is TRBV20-1, the J call TRBJ1-5; D ambiguous. The CDR3 extends over 17 amino acids. Germline lookup yields CDR1 DFQATT and CDR2 SNEGSKA (reference sequence). Trimming took off 0 bases at V and 2 bases at J, with 17 bases between the two ends. The DNA of the CDR3 is TGCAGTGCTAGAGATGGGATGCAGTTCAGTGGCAATCAGCCCCAGCATTTT. Translated: CSARDGMQFSGNQPQHF.

This clonotype was recorded many times. The chain is built from TRBV14 and TRBJ2-5, with TRBD1 matching 10 bases. This CDR3 region has 15 residues. V shed 4 bases and J 5 bases; nucleotides not matched to a gene: 7. Germline lookup yields CDR1 SGHDN and CDR2 FVKESK. The CDR3 region is CASSPGQGVRETQYF. The CDR3 DNA is TGTGCCAGCAGCCCAGGACAGGGGGTGAGGGAGACCCAGTACTTC.

This clonotype was observed many times. The chain carries TRBV3-1 and TRBJ1-2, with D unresolved. This CDR3 region has 13 residues. The germline CDR1 and CDR2 sequences are LGHDT and YNNKEL (reference sequence). V lost 3 bases, J lost 4 bases, and 9 bases lay in between. The CDR3 loop reads CASSQPGPYGYTF. CDR3 sequence (DNA): TGTGCCAGCAGCCAGCCGGGCCCCTATGGCTACACCTTC.

This chain joins TRBV29-1 and TRBJ2-3; maybe TRBD2 (5 bases). Deletions cut 8 bases from V and 0 bases from J, with 12 bases between. The CDR3 consists of 13 residues. Looked up from germline, CDR1 is SQVTM and CDR2 is ANQGSEA. CDR3 residues: CSLEWTSTDTQYF. In nucleotides, the CDR3 is TGCAGCTTGGAGTGGACTAGCACAGATACGCAGTATTTT.

This clonotype appeared many times. This sequence joins TRBV20-1 and TRBJ2-7; D might be TRBD2 (5 bases). Germline V gives CDR1 DFQATT, CDR2 SNEGSKA (reference sequence). CDR3 length: 12 residues. Trimming cost V 2 bases and J 3 bases, with 8 bases left between them. DNA of the CDR3: TGCAGTGCTAGATATCGGGGCTACGAGCAGTACTTC. Protein: CSARYRGYEQYF.

This clonotype has a count of ten or more. V gene TRBV3-1 combines with J gene TRBJ2-2, with TRBD2 matching 13 bases. The germline V gene encodes CDR1 LGHDT and CDR2 YNNKEL (reference sequence). The V segment lost 1 base and the J segment 5 bases; nucleotides outside the gene matches: 7. This CDR3 comprises 18 residues. DNA of the CDR3: TGTGCCAGCAGCCAAGGACTAGCGGGAGGAGGTCGGACCGGGGAGCTGTTTTTT. Translating gives CASSQGLAGGGRTGELFF. Combining the CDR3 with reference TRBV3-1 and TRBJ2-2 gives the whole variable domain DTAVSQTPKYLVTQMGNDKSIKCEQNLGHDTMYWYKQDSKKFLKIMFSYNNKELIINETVPNRFSPKSPDKAHLNLHINSLELGDSAVYFCASSQGLAGGGRTGELFFGEGSRLTVL.

This clonotype was picked up many times. The chain is built from TRBV4-2 and TRBJ1-2; D is possibly TRBD1 (6 bases). The CDR3 totals 15 residues. Per germline, CDR1 LGHNA and CDR2 YNFKEQ. V was pared by 2 bases and J by 7 bases, with 17 bases between. CDR3 residues: CASSQLGRGLGGYTF. In nucleotides, the CDR3 is TGTGCCAGCAGCCAATTAGGCAGGGGCTTGGGTGGCTACACCTTC.

To note about this clonotype: A much larger clonotype is one base distant, so this may be a read error. This chain uses TRBV5-6 with TRBJ2-3, with 8 bases that match TRBD2. Germline V gene lookup returns CDR1 SGHDT and CDR2 YYEEEE. The CDR3 is made up of 12 amino acids. After removal of 5 bases from V and 8 bases from J, the junction contained 4 bases not matched to a gene. The DNA for the CDR3 is TGTGCCAGCAGAGCGGGAGCAACTACGCAGTATTTT. It specifies CASRAGATTQYF.

This clonotype came up a few times. V gene TRBV7-2 combines with J gene TRBJ1-1, with a possible D match to TRBD1 (5 bases). The V and J ends lost 7 bases and 5 bases respectively, with 20 bases between them. The CDR3 consists of 15 residues. CDR1 is SGHTA and CDR2 is FQGNSA in the germline V gene. CDR3 protein: CASIFTAGGVTEAFF. The CDR3 DNA follows: TGTGCCAGCATCTTCACAGCGGGAGGGGTAACTGAAGCTTTCTTT.

In its sample, this clonotype was seen many times. The CDR3 DNA reads as TGTGCCAGCAGCCCTTCCGGGGGGAGCTATGGCTACACCTTC. Protein product: CASSPSGGSYGYTF. V gene TRBV9 combines with J gene TRBJ1-2; D possibly corresponds to TRBD1 (5 bases). With 4 bases removed from V and 4 bases from J, the gap between germline ends came to 14 bases. Germline V gives CDR1 SGDLS, CDR2 YYNGEE. CDR3 length: 14 amino acids.

This clonotype was counted ten times or more. The J gene is TRBJ2-5, the V gene TRBV12-5, with D uncertain. The germline V gene has CDR1 LGHNT and CDR2 FRNRAP. The CDR3 has 15 amino acids. The V and J ends lost 0 bases and 4 bases respectively, with 12 bases between them. The CDR3 nucleotides read TGTGCTAGTGGTTTGGTACGGGTTGGTGGAGAGACCCAGTACTTC. Amino acids: CASGLVRVGGETQYF. Combining the CDR3 with reference TRBV12-5 and TRBJ2-5 gives the whole variable domain DARVTQTPRHKVTEMGQEVTMRCQPILGHNTVFWYRQTMMQGLELLAYFRNRAPLDDSGMPKDRFSAEMPDATLATLKIQPSEPRDSAVYFCASGLVRVGGETQYFGPGTRLLVL.

The gene calls are TRBV27 and TRBJ2-3; D may match TRBD1 or TRBD2 (6 bases each). Germline values: CDR1 MNHEY, CDR2 SMNVEV (reference sequence). This CDR3 has 16 amino acids. Trimming cost V 0 bases and J 1 base, with 11 bases left between them. The CDR3: CASSLSLGGRTDTQYF. The CDR3 DNA reads as TGTGCCAGCAGTTTATCGCTCGGGGGCCGCACAGATACGCAGTATTTT.

This clonotype was counted ten times or more. The gene calls are TRBV24-1 and TRBJ1-2; maybe TRBD1 (6 bases). The V and J ends lost 2 bases and 4 bases respectively, with 10 bases between them. Per germline, CDR1 KGHDR and CDR2 SFDVKD. There are 14 residues in the CDR3. This chain's CDR3 is CATSDWGRSYGYTF. The CDR3 region has the DNA TGTGCCACCAGTGATTGGGGGCGTTCCTATGGCTACACCTTC.

A note on this clonotype: Sequence at one end of the junction differs from germline and may be a read error. The chain couples TRBV5-6 to TRBJ2-5; 8 bases align to TRBD2. The CDR3 length is 16 residues. Germline lookup yields CDR1 SGHDT and CDR2 YYEEEE. The CDR3 loop reads CASSLTGRGGLETQCF. The CDR3 DNA sequence: TGTGCCAGCAGCCTGACTGGACGGGGGGGCTTGGAGACCCAGTGCTTC.

This clonotype was observed a few times. The chain combines TRBV5-4 with TRBJ1-2, with 8 positions matching TRBD1. V was pared by 5 bases and J by 6 bases, with 12 bases of the junction left unmatched. CDR1 and CDR2 (germline): SGHNT, YYREEE (reference sequence). This CDR3 spans 15 amino acids. This chain's CDR3 is CASSLITGGRDGYTF. CDR3 DNA: TGTGCCAGCAGTCTTATTACAGGGGGGAGGGATGGCTACACCTTC.

This clonotype has at least ten counts. V and J are TRBV6-4 and TRBJ1-2; 12 bases are a match to TRBD1. The CDR3 sequence is 16 residues long. CDR1 is MRHNA and CDR2 is SNTAGT in the germline V gene. Trimming at V came to 6 bases and at J to 3 bases, leaving 8 bases not matched to a gene. The CDR3 protein is CASRPGTGGSHYGYTF. For the CDR3, the DNA is TGTGCCAGCAGACCCGGGACAGGGGGCTCCCACTATGGCTACACCTTC.

This clonotype was seen repeatedly, ten times or more. The CDR3 loop is CASRSDRRNTGELFF. CDR3 DNA sequence: TGTGCCAGCAGATCGGACAGAAGGAACACCGGGGAGCTGTTTTTT. V and J are TRBV7-2 and TRBJ2-2, with D perhaps TRBD1 (6 bases). This CDR3 region has 15 residues. Germline loops: CDR1 SGHTA, CDR2 FQGNSA. Trimming removed 6 bases at V and 1 base at J, with 12 bases between.

This clonotype was observed many times. V gene TRBV6-5 combines with J gene TRBJ2-2; D perhaps matches TRBD2 (7 bases). Looked up from germline, CDR1 is MNHEY and CDR2 is SVGAGI. V gave up 9 bases and J gave up 5 bases, with 19 bases separating them. The CDR3 extends over 15 amino acids. The CDR3 DNA reads TGTGCCAGGGGGTCTCGGGGGGCGCGTACCGGGGAGCTGTTTTTT. Translation gives CARGSRGARTGELFF.

This chain uses TRBV18 with TRBJ2-1, with D tentatively TRBD1 or TRBD2 (7 bases each). Germline CDR1 is KGHSH and CDR2 is LQKENI. V was shortened by 1 base and J by 7 bases, with 14 bases between the two germline ends. This CDR3 has 15 residues. The CDR3 sequence: CASSPLQGGSNEQFF. The CDR3 region has the DNA TGTGCCAGCTCACCACTGCAGGGGGGGAGTAATGAGCAGTTCTTC.